Described below is a single T cell receptor beta chain sequence and its context. These data are taken from a study of shared T cell receptors in the human thymus. The junction had 13 bases not matched to a gene; V was cut back by 0 bases and J by 4 bases. This CDR3 region has 18 residues. Per the germline V gene, CDR1 is MGHRA and CDR2 is YSYEKL. The method was immunoSEQ multiplex PCR; TCRdb's version includes in-frame clones alone and lacks a portion of them. Here the sample spans about 710,000 clones, around 87% being singletons. This same sample was also part of a study on human thymus T cells. As reported in that work: In corrective heart surgery, resections were taken, and these provided the thymus tissue. Usage of V and J genes appeared biased in thymic and blood repertoires.

This receptor was taken from a boy younger than two with a congenital heart defect. The specimen was thymocytes. This chain connects TRBV4-1 to TRBJ2-3; 7 bases agree with TRBD2. CDR3 DNA sequence: TGCGCCAGCAGCCAAGATGGCGGGAGTGAGTTCAGTGCAGATACGCAGTATTTT. It specifies CASSQDGGSEFSADTQYF.